This T cell receptor (beta chain) derives from a study of vaccination and CD4 T cells after COVID-19. Study information: The post-COVID samples were taken a median approximately 95 days after diagnosis, anywhere from 35 to 161. Ranging from 14 to 241, the interval between dose two and post-vaccine sampling had a median of approximately 77 days. Stimuli were overlapping spike peptide pools of SARS-CoV-2 and three common cold coronaviruses (HCoV-NL63, HCoV-OC43, HCoV-229E).

Treatment denoted: 10-day PBMC culture with coronavirus spike peptide pools or control peptides (ViraFEST assay). Sequenced with the Oncomine TCR Beta short-read assay was DNA taken from cultured CD4+ T cells. Cultured CD4+ T cells yielded the extracted genomic DNA. TCRdb reprocessed the PCR reads with MiXCR, giving one entry per CDR3 protein. The sample yields about 20,000 distinct CDR3 sequences, approximately 50% seen once. V lost 10 bases to trimming and J lost 11 bases, with 23 bases between them. Germline V gives CDR1 SNHLY, CDR2 FYNNEI. This CDR3 has 13 residues. About this clonotype: Its specificity is unknown.

The TCR comes from a human donor who had recovered from COVID-19. The J gene is TRBJ2-5, the V gene TRBV2, with D perhaps being TRBD1 or TRBD2 (5 bases each). The sample consisted of CD4+ T cells from blood, cultured in vitro. The CDR3 bases are TGTGCCACCCGCCCGGGACCCCAAGGGGCTCAGTACTTC. It yields the protein CATRPGPQGAQYF.